These T cell receptor beta chains were read from a single sample in a study of T cells in Graves' hyperthyroidism and ophthalmopathy. MiXCR was run by TCRdb on the multiplex PCR reads, yielding one entry per CDR3 protein. This sample yields around 690,000 distinct CDR3 sequences, of which less than 25% are seen a single time; over 30% belongs to the top ten. Sequencing used blood. The receptor source for this set is a young man with Graves' ophthalmopathy. Both conserved end residues are part of each CDR3. Size is stated for part of the rows, as once, few or many counts, or as a class when the clone is expanded.

clone size | V gene | CDR3 protein
- | TRBV4-1 | CASSPGPRKGAYQPQHF
few | TRBV6-2/TRBV6-3 | CASSYGVGNQPQHF
many | TRBV7-3 | CASSPPLSDPSTDTQYF
- | TRBV24-1 | CATSDPTSGRVNEQFF
few | TRBV5-8 | CASSARRDRVSTDTQYF
- | TRBV28 | CASSLSPLSPSAGEQFF
- | TRBV28 | CASSLGAGNYGYTF
few | TRBV7-3 | CASSLTVGDEQYF
few | TRBV5-4 | CASSFGLRGTDTQYF
few | TRBV9 | CASSPGDTYGYTF
many | TRBV12-3/TRBV12-4 | CASSRQGLGKPQHF
few | TRBV9 | CASSVGTGGAYEQYF
- | TRBV15 | CASSPTPQGGETQYF
- | TRBV19 | CASSIRTAMGYTF
- | TRBV28 | CASSWYMNTEAFF
many | TRBV30 | CAWSVLGGNTEAFF
few | TRBV6-1 | CASSSKPQGNDPYEQYF
- | TRBV7-2 | CASSSLFGSPLHF
- | TRBV6-1 | CASSSGQGAIETYEQYF
- | TRBV6-2/TRBV6-3 | CASSASGRTSGDTQYF
- | TRBV20-1 | CSAAPLGTEAFF
- | TRBV10-3 | CAISESSLTNTEAFF
few | TRBV11-2 | CASSLGTMLSGQGFAYEQYF
- | TRBV7-9 | CASSTDFSSTDTQYF
few | TRBV6-1 | CASTSGSPTNEKLFF
few | TRBV5-6 | CASSIAGGSSDTQYF
few | TRBV24-1 | CATAGSFGPGELFF
- | TRBV25-1 | CASSDGRLNTGELFF
- | TRBV9 | CASSDGQGGADTQYF
few | TRBV3-1 | CASSQVLQINEKLFF
few | TRBV28 | CASNRNTEAFF
once | TRBV12-3/TRBV12-4 | CASSFRTANSPLHF
few | TRBV24-1 | CATSDLTGTGGLYEQFF
- | TRBV5-8 | CASSASSGSYTDTQYF
- | TRBV7-9 | CASSPPTGREVPDTQYF
many | TRBV6-2/TRBV6-3 | CASSWGHRAVETQYF
- | TRBV12-3/TRBV12-4 | CASREQGGDNQPQHF
many | TRBV15 | CATSRGRGDQPQHF
- | TRBV4-2 | CASSPFQVLAGMRTGELFF
- | TRBV7-2 | CASSLGIGTGRGGYTF
- | TRBV20-1 | CSARELTSGRSYEQYF
- | TRBV11-2 | CASSHLGLAGGSYEQYF
few | TRBV5-1 | CASSKDRDYEQYF
many | TRBV12-3/TRBV12-4 | CASRFRGKLQPQHF
- | TRBV7-9 | CASSFEGVTGELFF
- | TRBV7-2 | CASSLVAGGPSNYNEQFF
few | TRBV27 | CASSYGSRGGETQYF
few | TRBV5-1 | CASSLAYSHSGRAKDGELFF
few | TRBV24-1 | CATSETGGTNQPQHF
- | TRBV7-9 | CASTSSDRGDQPQHF